Each of the 18 T cell receptor beta chains below was sequenced from the same sample in a study of T cell repertoires in cytomegalovirus infection (dated by TCRdb to between 2018 and 2020). Sequencing took place on an Illumina HiSeq 1500. Using fastp at Q25 and MiXCR, TCRdb reprocessed the public reads and kept productive beta chains. Every distinct CDR3 protein forms one entry, paired with its most common genes and DNA. This sample has 150,000 to 200,000 distinct CDR3 sequences in its table, and around 14% of those were observed once. 25% to 30% of the sample is taken by the ten largest. Sample: PBMCs. Every receptor here comes from a human donor in good health (CMV status not recorded). Some clones in this sample may be carry-over from other donors' samples.

The chain joins TRBV5-1 to TRBJ2-1, with TRBD2 matching 11 bases. This CDR3 contains 19 residues. Per the germline V gene, CDR1 is SGHRS and CDR2 is YFSETQ. J was trimmed by 4 bases and V by 4 bases; bases with no gene match: 16. The CDR3 bases are TGCGCCAGCAGCCACAGTCCCGGGACAGGGACTAGCGGTTACAATGAGCAGTTCTTC. It yields the protein CASSHSPGTGTSGYNEQFF.

The rearrangement joins TRBV7-2 to TRBJ2-7, with D possibly matching TRBD2 (6 bases). V gave up 1 base and J gave up 9 bases, with 19 bases separating them. The CDR3 loop spans 15 amino acids. Germline loops: CDR1 SGHTA, CDR2 FQGNSA. Written as DNA, the CDR3 is TGTGCCAGCAGCTTAGGTACTCCAGGGACTGGGCGGCAGTACTTC. It yields the protein CASSLGTPGTGRQYF.

The J gene is TRBJ2-2, the V gene TRBV19; a weak D match, TRBD2 (5 bases). V lost 8 bases to trimming and J lost 0 bases, with 16 bases between them. This CDR3 contains 16 residues. The germline CDR1 and CDR2 sequences are LNHDA and SQIVND (reference sequence). CDR3 in DNA: TGTGCCAGTTTTGGACGCCTAGCTCCGAACACCGGGGAGCTGTTTTTT. Its protein product is CASFGRLAPNTGELFF.

J is TRBJ2-7 and V is TRBV28; tentatively, D is TRBD2 (6 bases). The length of the CDR3 is 12 residues. CDR1 is MDHEN and CDR2 is SYDVKM in the germline V gene. With 3 bases removed from V and 7 bases from J, the gap between germline ends came to 10 bases. The CDR3 DNA is TGTGCCAGCAGTTTCTTGGGGAGGGAGCAGTACTTC. It is translated as CASSFLGREQYF.

This clonotype was counted a few times. V gene TRBV29-1 combines with J gene TRBJ2-3; 15 bases are shared with TRBD2. Germline assignment: CDR1 SQVTM and CDR2 ANQGSEA. Losses at the gene ends were 5 bases for V and 1 base for J; bases not matched to a gene: 7. This CDR3 spans 17 amino acids. The CDR3 here is CSVKGLAGGLRTDTQYF. Here the CDR3 DNA reads TGCAGCGTTAAAGGACTAGCGGGGGGGCTCCGCACAGATACGCAGTATTTT.

This clonotype turned up a few times. V is TRBV5-6 and J is TRBJ2-1, with 13 bases fitting TRBD2. V dropped 4 bases and J dropped 8; count of bases not matched to a gene: 6. The length of the CDR3 is 15 residues. CDR1 SGHDT and CDR2 YYEEEE come from the germline V gene. CDR3 loop: CASSARLAGGDEQFF. The CDR3 nucleotides read TGTGCCAGCAGCGCGAGACTAGCGGGGGGTGATGAGCAGTTCTTC. The whole variable domain, filled in from reference TRBV5-6 and TRBJ2-1, reads DAGVTQSPTHLIKTRGQQVTLRCSPKSGHDTVSWYQQALGQGPQFIFQYYEEEERQRGNFPDRFSGHQFPNYSSELNVNALLLGDSALYLCASSARLAGGDEQFFGPGTRLTVL.

This clonotype was counted only a few times. This chain links TRBV29-1 with TRBJ2-5; no firm D call. Germline CDR1 SQVTM, CDR2 ANQGSEA. V was shortened by 0 bases and J by 1 base, with 9 bases between the two germline ends. The CDR3 loop spans 14 amino acids. The CDR3 DNA follows: TGCAGCGTTGAAGAGGTACAGCGCCAAGAGACCCAGTACTTC. It codes for CSVEEVQRQETQYF.

V usage is TRBV19 and J usage is TRBJ2-1; 12 positions agree with TRBD1. The CDR3 has 15 residues. CDR1 and CDR2 (germline): LNHDA, SQIVND (reference sequence). J lost 8 bases, V lost 6 bases, and 8 bases had no gene match. CDR3 residues: CASRQGQGARDEQFF. As DNA, the CDR3 is TGTGCCAGTAGACAGGGACAGGGGGCGCGGGATGAGCAGTTCTTC.

This rearrangement joins TRBV11-2 to TRBJ2-5; 7 nucleotides align to TRBD1. This CDR3 contains 14 residues. The J segment lost 2 bases and the V segment lost 4 bases, leaving 4 bases of the junction unmatched. The V gene's germline CDR1 is SGHAT and CDR2 FQNNGV. The CDR3 nucleotides read TGTGCCAGCAGCTCCTGGGACAGTCAAGAGACCCAGTACTTC. It is translated as CASSSWDSQETQYF.

This clonotype showed up just a few times. V gene TRBV7-9 combines with J gene TRBJ2-7; maybe TRBD1 (6 bases). Trimming stripped 5 bases from V and 7 bases from J, with 18 bases between. CDR3 length equals 14 residues. CDR1 is SEHNR and CDR2 is FQNEAQ in the germline V gene (reference sequence). In DNA, the CDR3 is TGTGCCAGCAGCCCCCCGACAGGTGCCGTTGAGCAGTACTTC. It codes for CASSPPTGAVEQYF.

This rearrangement joins TRBV6-4 to TRBJ2-7; no definite D call. Trimming removed 5 bases at V and 3 bases at J, with 11 bases between. The germline gives CDR1 MRHNA, CDR2 SNTAGT. This CDR3 spans 13 amino acids. CDR3 nucleotides: TGTGCCAGCAGTCCTAAAGGCGGCTACGAGCAGTACTTC. It translates to CASSPKGGYEQYF.

The chain recombines TRBV20-1 with TRBJ2-2, with TRBD2 matching over 9 bases. Germline assignment: CDR1 DFQATT and CDR2 SNEGSKA (reference sequence). Germline trimming cut 2 bases from V and 6 bases from J; bases unmatched to any gene: 4. The CDR3 is 14 residues long. In DNA, the CDR3 is TGCAGTGCTAGACCCAGCGGGAGGTCCGGGGAGCTGTTTTTT. The encoded protein is CSARPSGRSGELFF.

This clonotype was seen many times. The chain links TRBV5-1 to TRBJ1-2, with a tentative D call TRBD1 (6 bases). This CDR3 comprises 17 residues. Trimming took 0 bases from V and 7 from J, leaving 22 bases between them. Germline V gene lookup returns CDR1 SGHRS and CDR2 YFSETQ. The chain's CDR3 is CASSLAGPDYRDAGYTF. CDR3 DNA: TGCGCCAGCAGCTTGGCAGGCCCGGACTACAGGGATGCTGGCTACACCTTC.

The V and J genes are TRBV29-1 and TRBJ1-1, with D perhaps matching TRBD1 (5 bases). CDR1 and CDR2 from the germline V gene are SQVTM and ANQGSEA. The CDR3 contains 13 residues. The V end lost 7 bases, the J end lost 1 base, and 13 bases lay between the germline ends. CDR3 sequence (DNA): TGCAGCGCCATAGGAAGGGGGAACACTGAAGCTTTCTTT. This codes for CSAIGRGNTEAFF. Combining the CDR3 with reference TRBV29-1 and TRBJ1-1 gives the whole variable domain SAVISQKPSRDICQRGTSLTIQCQVDSQVTMMFWYRQQPGQSLTLIATANQGSEATYESGFVIDKFPISRPNLTFSTLTVSNMSPEDSSIYLCSAIGRGNTEAFFGQGTRLTVV.

A note on this clonotype: A read error may be the cause here, since a much bigger clone is one base away. V usage is TRBV28 and J usage is TRBJ2-5, with a possible D match to TRBD1 (5 bases). Germline assignment: CDR1 MDHEN and CDR2 SYDVKM. CDR3 length: 13 residues. CDR3 DNA: TGTGCCAGCAGTTGGCCAGGGCGAGAGACCCAGGACTTC. It specifies CASSWPGRETQDF. Drawing the rest from reference TRBV28 and TRBJ2-5, the complete variable domain is DVKVTQSSRYLVKRTGEKVFLECVQDMDHENMFWYRQDPGLGLRLIYFSYDVKMKEKGDIPEGYSVSREKKERFSLILESASTNQTSMYLCASSWPGRETQDFGPGTRLLVL.

This clonotype came up a few times. The CDR3 region is CASIRGSGIPYEQYF. In DNA form, the CDR3 reads TGTGCCAGCATCCGAGGGTCCGGGATCCCCTACGAGCAGTACTTC. The genes are TRBV6-6 and TRBJ2-7, with D tentatively TRBD2 (5 bases). CDR1 MNHNY and CDR2 SVGAGI come from the germline V gene (reference sequence). CDR3 length: 15 amino acids. V gave up 7 bases and J gave up 2 bases, with 18 bases separating them.

The sample holds many counts of this clonotype. CDR3 sequence reads: CAISEPTSGGPSDTQYF. The CDR3 DNA reads TGTGCCATCAGTGAGCCGACTAGCGGGGGTCCCTCAGATACGCAGTATTTT. This sequence joins TRBV10-3 and TRBJ2-3; 12 bases match TRBD2. This CDR3 has 17 amino acids. Germline trimming cut 2 bases from V and 4 bases from J; bases unmatched to any gene: 7. Germline V gene lookup returns CDR1 ENHRY and CDR2 SYGVKD.

Only a few counts were recorded for this clonotype. The chain employs TRBV14 and TRBJ2-5, with TRBD1 identical over 7 bases. The germline V gene has CDR1 SGHDN and CDR2 FVKESK. This CDR3 has 15 amino acids. J lost 5 bases, V lost 0 bases, and 6 bases had no gene match. CDR3 region: CASSQDGTAWETQYF. The CDR3, as DNA: TGTGCCAGCAGCCAAGATGGGACAGCGTGGGAGACCCAGTACTTC.